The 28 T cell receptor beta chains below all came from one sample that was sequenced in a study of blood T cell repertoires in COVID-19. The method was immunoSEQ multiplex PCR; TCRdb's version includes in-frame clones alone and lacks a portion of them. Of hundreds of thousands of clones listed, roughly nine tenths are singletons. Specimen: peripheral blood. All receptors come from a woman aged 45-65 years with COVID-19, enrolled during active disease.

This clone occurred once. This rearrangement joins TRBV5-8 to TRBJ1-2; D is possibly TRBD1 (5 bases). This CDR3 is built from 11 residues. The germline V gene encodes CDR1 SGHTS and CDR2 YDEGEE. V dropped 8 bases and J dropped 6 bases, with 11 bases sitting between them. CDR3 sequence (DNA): TGTGCCAGTTCTTGGGGGGATGGCTACACCTTC. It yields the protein CASSWGDGYTF.

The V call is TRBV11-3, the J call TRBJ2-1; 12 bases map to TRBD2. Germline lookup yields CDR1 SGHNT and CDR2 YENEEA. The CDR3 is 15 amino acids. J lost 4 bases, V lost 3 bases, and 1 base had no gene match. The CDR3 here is CASSFTSGGYNEQFF. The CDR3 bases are TGTGCCAGCAGCTTCACTAGCGGGGGGTACAATGAGCAGTTCTTC. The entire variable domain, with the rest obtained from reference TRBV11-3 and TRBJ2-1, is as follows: EAGVVQSPRYKIIEKKQPVAFWCNPISGHNTLYWYLQNLGQGPELLIRYENEEAVDDSQLPKDRFSAERLKGVDSTLKIQPAELGDSAVYLCASSFTSGGYNEQFFGPGTRLTVL.

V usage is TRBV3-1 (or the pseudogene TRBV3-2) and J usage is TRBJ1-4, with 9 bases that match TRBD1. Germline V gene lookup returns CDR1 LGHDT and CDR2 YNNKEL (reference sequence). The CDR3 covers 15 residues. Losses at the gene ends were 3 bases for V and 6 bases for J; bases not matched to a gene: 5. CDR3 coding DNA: TGTGCCAGCAGCCAGAGGACAGGGGAGGATGAAAAACTGTTTTTT. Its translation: CASSQRTGEDEKLFF.

Written as DNA, the CDR3 is TGTGCCAGCAGGTTGACAGGGGCGCCCTATGGCTACACCTTC. It codes for CASRLTGAPYGYTF. The V gene is TRBV6-5, the J gene TRBJ1-2; 8 nucleotides agree with TRBD1. Germline V CDR1 and CDR2: MNHEY, SVGAGI. CDR3 length: 14 residues. J gave up 4 bases and V 6 bases, and 7 bases lay outside the gene matches.

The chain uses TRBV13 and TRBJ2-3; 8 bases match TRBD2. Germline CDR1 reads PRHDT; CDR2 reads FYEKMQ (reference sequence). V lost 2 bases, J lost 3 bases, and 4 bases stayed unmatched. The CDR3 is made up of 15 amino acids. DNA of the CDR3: TGTGCCAGCAGCTTACGGGGGGGCAAAACAGATACGCAGTATTTT. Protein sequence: CASSLRGGKTDTQYF.

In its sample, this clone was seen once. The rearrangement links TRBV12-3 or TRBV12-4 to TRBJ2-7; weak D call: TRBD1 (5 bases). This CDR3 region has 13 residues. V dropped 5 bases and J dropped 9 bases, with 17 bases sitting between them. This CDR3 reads CASSMDLQRGQYF. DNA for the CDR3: TGTGCCAGCAGTATGGACCTTCAAAGGGGGCAGTACTTC.

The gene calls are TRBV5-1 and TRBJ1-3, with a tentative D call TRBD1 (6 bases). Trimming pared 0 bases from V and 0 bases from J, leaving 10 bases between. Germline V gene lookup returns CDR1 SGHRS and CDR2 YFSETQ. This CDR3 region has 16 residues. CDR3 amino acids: CASSLEGGFSGNTIYF. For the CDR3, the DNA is TGCGCCAGCAGCTTGGAGGGGGGGTTCTCTGGAAACACCATATATTTT.

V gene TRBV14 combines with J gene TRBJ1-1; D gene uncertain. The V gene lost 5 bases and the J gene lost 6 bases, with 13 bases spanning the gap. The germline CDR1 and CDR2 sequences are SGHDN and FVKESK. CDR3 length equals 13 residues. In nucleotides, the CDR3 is TGTGCCAGCAGCTCCACTGCGGGCTCTGAAGCTTTCTTT. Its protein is CASSSTAGSEAFF. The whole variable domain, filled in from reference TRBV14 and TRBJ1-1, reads EAGVTQFPSHSVIEKGQTVTLRCDPISGHDNLYWYRRVMGKEIKFLLHFVKESKQDESGMPNNRFLAERTGGTYSTLKVQPAELEDSGVYFCASSSTAGSEAFFGQGTRLTVV.

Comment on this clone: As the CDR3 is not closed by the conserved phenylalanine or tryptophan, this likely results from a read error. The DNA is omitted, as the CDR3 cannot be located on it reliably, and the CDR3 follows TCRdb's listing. This chain's CDR3 is CASSKGERDL. V gene TRBV21-1 combines with J gene TRBJ1-1. TRBV21-1 is designated a pseudogene. The CDR3 is 10 residues long, ends included.

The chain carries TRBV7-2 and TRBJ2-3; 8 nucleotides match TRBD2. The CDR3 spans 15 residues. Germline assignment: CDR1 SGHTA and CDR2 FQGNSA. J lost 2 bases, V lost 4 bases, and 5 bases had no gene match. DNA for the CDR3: TGTGCCAGCAGCTACTCGCGGGGGGCCACAGATACGCAGTATTTT. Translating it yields CASSYSRGATDTQYF.

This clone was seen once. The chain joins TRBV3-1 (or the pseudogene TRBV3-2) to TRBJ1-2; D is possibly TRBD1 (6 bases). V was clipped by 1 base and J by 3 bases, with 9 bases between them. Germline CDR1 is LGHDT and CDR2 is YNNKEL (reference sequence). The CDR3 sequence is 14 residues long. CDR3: CASSQVSGDYGYTF. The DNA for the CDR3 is TGTGCCAGCAGCCAAGTCTCAGGGGACTATGGCTACACCTTC.

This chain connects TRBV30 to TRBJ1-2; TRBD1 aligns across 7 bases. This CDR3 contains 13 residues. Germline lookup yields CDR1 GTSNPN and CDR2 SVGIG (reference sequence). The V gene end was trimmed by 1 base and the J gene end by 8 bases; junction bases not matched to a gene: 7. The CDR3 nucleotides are TGTGCCTGGAGTGCTGGCTTGGACAGGGGCTACACCTTC. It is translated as CAWSAGLDRGYTF.

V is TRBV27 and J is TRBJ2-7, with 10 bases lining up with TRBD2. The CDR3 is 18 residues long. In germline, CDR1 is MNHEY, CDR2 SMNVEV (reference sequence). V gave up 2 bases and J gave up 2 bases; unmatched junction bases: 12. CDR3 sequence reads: CASSLGVLASGGTYEQYF. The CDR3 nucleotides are TGTGCCAGCAGTTTAGGAGTTTTGGCTAGCGGGGGCACCTACGAGCAGTACTTC.

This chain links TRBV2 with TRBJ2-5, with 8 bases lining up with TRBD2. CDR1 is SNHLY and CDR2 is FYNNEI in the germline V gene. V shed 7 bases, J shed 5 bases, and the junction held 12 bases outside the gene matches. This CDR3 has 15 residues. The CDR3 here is CASIFGLASRETQYF. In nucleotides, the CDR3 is TGTGCCAGCATTTTCGGACTAGCATCTCGGGAGACCCAGTACTTC.

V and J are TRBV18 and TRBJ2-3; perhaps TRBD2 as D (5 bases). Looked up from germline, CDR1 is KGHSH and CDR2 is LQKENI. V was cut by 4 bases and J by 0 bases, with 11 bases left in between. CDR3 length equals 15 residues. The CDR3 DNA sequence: TGTGCCAGCTCACGGACTCCCGCAAGCACAGATACGCAGTATTTT. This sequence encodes CASSRTPASTDTQYF. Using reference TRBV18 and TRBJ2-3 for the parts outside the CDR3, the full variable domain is NAGVMQNPRHLVRRRGQEARLRCSPMKGHSHVYWYRQLPEEGLKFMVYLQKENIIDESGMPKERFSAEFPKEGPSILRIQQVVRGDSAAYFCASSRTPASTDTQYFGPGTRLTVL.

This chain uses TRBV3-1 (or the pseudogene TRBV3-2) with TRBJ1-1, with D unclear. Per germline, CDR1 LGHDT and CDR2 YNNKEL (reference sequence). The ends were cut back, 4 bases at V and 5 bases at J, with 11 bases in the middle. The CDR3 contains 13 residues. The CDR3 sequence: CASSPYSRTEAFF. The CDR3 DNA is TGTGCCAGCAGCCCCTATAGTCGGACTGAAGCTTTCTTT.

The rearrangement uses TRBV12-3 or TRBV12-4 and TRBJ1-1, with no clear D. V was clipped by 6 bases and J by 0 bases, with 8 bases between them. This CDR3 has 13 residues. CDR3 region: CASRQAVNTEAFF. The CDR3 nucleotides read TGTGCCAGCAGACAAGCGGTGAACACTGAAGCTTTCTTT.

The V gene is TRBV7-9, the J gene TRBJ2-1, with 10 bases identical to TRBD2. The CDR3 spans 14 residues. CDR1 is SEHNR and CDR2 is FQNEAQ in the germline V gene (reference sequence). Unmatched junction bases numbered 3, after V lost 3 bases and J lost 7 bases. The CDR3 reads CASSFSGGRNEQFF. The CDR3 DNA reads TGTGCCAGCAGCTTTAGCGGGGGGAGGAATGAGCAGTTCTTC.

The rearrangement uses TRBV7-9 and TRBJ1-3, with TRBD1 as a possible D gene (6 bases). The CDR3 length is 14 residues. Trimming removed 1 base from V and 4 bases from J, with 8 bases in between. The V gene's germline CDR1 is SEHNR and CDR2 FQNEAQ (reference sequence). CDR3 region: CASSLDREGNTIYF. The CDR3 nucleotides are TGTGCCAGCAGCTTAGACAGGGAAGGAAACACCATATATTTT.

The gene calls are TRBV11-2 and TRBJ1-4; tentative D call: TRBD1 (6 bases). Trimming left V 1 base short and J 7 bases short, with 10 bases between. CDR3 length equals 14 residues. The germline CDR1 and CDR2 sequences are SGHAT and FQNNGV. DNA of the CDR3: TGTGCCAGCAGCTTAGCGGGGGGCAGTGAAAAACTGTTTTTT. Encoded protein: CASSLAGGSEKLFF.

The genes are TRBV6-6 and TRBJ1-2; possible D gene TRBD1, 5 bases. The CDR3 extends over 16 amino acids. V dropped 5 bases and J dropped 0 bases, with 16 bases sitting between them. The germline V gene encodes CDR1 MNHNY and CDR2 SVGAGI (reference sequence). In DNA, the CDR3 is TGTGCCAGCAGTCCGGCGGGCGGGGCAGCTAACTATGGCTACACCTTC. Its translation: CASSPAGGAANYGYTF.

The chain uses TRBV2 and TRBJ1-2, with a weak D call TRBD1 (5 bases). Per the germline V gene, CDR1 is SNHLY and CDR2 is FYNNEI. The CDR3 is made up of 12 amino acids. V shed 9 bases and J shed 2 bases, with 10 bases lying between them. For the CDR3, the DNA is TGTGCCAGATTCAGGGTAAACTATGGCTACACCTTC. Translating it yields CARFRVNYGYTF.

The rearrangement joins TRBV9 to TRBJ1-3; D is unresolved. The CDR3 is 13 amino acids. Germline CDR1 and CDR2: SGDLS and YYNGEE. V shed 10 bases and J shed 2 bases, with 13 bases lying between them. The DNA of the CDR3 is TGTGCCTCCTCCGGGATCCCTGGAAACACCATATATTTT. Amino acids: CASSGIPGNTIYF. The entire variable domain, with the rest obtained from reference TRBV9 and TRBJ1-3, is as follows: DSGVTQTPKHLITATGQRVTLRCSPRSGDLSVYWYQQSLDQGLQFLIQYYNGEERAKGNILERFSAQQFPDLHSELNLSSLELGDSALYFCASSGIPGNTIYFGEGSWLTVV.

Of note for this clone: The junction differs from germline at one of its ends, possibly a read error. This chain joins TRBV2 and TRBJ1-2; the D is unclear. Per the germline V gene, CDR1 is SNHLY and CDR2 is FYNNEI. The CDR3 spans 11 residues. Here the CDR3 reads CASSEEQPNSF. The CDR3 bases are TGTGCCAGCAGTGAGGAGCAGCCTAACTCCTTC. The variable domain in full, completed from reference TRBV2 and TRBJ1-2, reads EPEVTQTPSHQVTQMGQEVILRCVPISNHLYFYWYRQILGQKVEFLVSFYNNEISEKSEIFDDQFSVERPDGSNFTLKIRSTKLEDSAMYFCASSEEQPNSFGSGTRLTVV.

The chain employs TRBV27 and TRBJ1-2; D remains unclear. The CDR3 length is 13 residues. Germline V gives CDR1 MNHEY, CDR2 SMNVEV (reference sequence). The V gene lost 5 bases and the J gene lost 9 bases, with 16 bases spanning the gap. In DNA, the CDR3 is TGTGCCAGCAGTCTTGCGGTGCAAGGAAGCTACACCTTC. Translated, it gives CASSLAVQGSYTF.

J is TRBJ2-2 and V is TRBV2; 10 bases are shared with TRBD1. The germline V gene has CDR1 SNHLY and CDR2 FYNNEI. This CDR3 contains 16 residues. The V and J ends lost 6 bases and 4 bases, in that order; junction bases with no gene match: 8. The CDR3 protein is CASRDPTGGGTGELFF. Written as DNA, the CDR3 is TGTGCCAGCAGGGATCCGACAGGGGGCGGCACCGGGGAGCTGTTTTTT.

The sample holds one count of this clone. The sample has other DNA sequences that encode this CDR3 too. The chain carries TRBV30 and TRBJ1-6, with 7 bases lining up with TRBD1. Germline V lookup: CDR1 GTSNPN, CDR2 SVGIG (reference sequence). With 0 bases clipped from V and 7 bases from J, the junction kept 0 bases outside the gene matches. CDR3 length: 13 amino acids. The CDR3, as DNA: TGTGCCTGGAGTGTACAGGGGAATTCACCCCTCCACTTT. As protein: CAWSVQGNSPLHF. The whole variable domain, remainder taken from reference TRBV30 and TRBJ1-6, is SQTIHQWPATLVQPVGSPLSLECTVEGTSNPNLYWYRQAAGRGLQLLFYSVGIGQISSEVPQNLSASRPQDRQFILSSKKLLLSDSGFYLCAWSVQGNSPLHFGNGTRLTVT.

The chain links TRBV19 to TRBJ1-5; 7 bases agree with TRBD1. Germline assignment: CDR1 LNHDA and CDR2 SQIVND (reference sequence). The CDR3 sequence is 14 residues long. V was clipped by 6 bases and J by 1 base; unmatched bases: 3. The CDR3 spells CASRTGLSNQPQHF. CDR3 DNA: TGTGCCAGTAGGACAGGGTTGAGCAATCAGCCCCAGCATTTT. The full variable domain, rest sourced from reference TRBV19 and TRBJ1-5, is DGGITQSPKYLFRKEGQNVTLSCEQNLNHDAMYWYRQDPGQGLRLIYYSQIVNDFQKGDIAEGYSVSREKKESFPLTVTSAQKNPTAFYLCASRTGLSNQPQHFGDGTRLSIL.